A selection of T cell receptor beta chains follows, all from one sample in a study of T cell clonotyping in hematopoietic cell transplantation. Measured with immunoSEQ multiplex PCR; TCRdb has only the in-frame clones, and not every one. The sample lists about 11,000 clones; roughly 90% were seen once. Sequencing used PBMCs, obtained 180 days after allogeneic stem cell transplant. Receptor source: a male patient aged 60 to 75 who had an allogeneic stem cell transplant from an unrelated donor, so the T cells may come from the graft donor. Some clones in this sample may be carry-over from other donors' samples. CDR3s include the opening cysteine and the closing phenylalanine or tryptophan. The D gene is left open where the match is weak. Clone sizes are given selectively: once, few, many, or a class where the clone is expanded.

d_gene	abundance	v_gene	j_gene	CDR3aa	CDR3nt
NA	once	TRBV5-1	TRBJ1-2	CASSWEGYYGYTF	TGCGCCAGCAGCTGGGAGGGATACTATGGCTACACCTTC
NA	NA	TRBV7-8	TRBJ2-7	CASSFSVSEQYF	TGTGCCAGCAGCTTTTCGGTGAGCGAGCAGTACTTC
NA	NA	TRBV19	TRBJ1-2	CASSPNRDSNYGYTF	TGTGCCAGTAGTCCCAACAGGGATTCTAACTATGGCTACACCTTC
TRBD1	NA	TRBV2	TRBJ1-6	CASGRGQGDGSPLHF	TGTGCCAGTGGGAGAGGACAGGGCGATGGATCACCCCTCCACTTT
NA	NA	TRBV11-2	TRBJ2-5	CASSLNPRGDQETQYF	TGTGCCAGCAGCTTGAACCCGAGGGGGGACCAAGAGACCCAGTACTTC
TRBD1	NA	TRBV7-2	TRBJ2-7	CASSLDRGRPYEQYF	TGTGCCAGCAGCTTGGACAGGGGGCGACCCTACGAGCAGTACTTC
NA	NA	TRBV13	TRBJ1-3	CASSQLQGKSGNTIYF	TGTGCCAGCAGCCAACTCCAGGGAAAGTCTGGAAACACCATATATTTT
NA	NA	TRBV10-3	TRBJ1-5	CAISGVRAEAQHF	TGTGCCATCAGTGGGGTGAGGGCGGAGGCCCAGCATTTT
TRBD1	once	TRBV11-3	TRBJ2-7	CASSPGQGRPYEQYF	TGTGCCAGCAGTCCAGGACAGGGTAGGCCCTACGAGCAGTACTTC
NA	NA	TRBV1	TRBJ2-2	CTSSHHQGRGVTGELFF	TGCACCAGCAGCCACCACCAGGGGCGGGGGGTCACCGGGGAGCTGTTTTTT
NA	NA	TRBV6-1	TRBJ2-7	CASSRDAAYEQYF	TGTGCCAGCAGCCGGGACGCAGCCTACGAGCAGTACTTC
NA	NA	TRBV29-1	TRBJ2-5	CSVHQETQYF	TGCAGCGTTCATCAAGAGACCCAGTACTTC